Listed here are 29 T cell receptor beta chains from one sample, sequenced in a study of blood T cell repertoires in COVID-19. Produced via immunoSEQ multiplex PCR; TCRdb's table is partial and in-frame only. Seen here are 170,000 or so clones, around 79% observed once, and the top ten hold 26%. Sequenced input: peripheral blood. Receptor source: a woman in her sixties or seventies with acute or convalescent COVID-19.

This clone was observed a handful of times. CDR3 sequence reads: CASSLEGQEYNEQFF. In DNA form, the CDR3 reads TGTGCCAGCAGCTTAGAGGGACAGGAGTACAATGAGCAGTTCTTC. This chain joins TRBV7-6 and TRBJ2-1, with TRBD1 matching over 8 bases. J gave up 4 bases and V 1 base, and 3 bases lay outside the gene matches. CDR1 SGHVS and CDR2 FNYEAQ come from the germline V gene. The CDR3 runs to 15 residues. Full variable domain (missing parts from reference TRBV7-6 and TRBJ2-1): GAGVSQSPRYKVTKRGQDVALRCDPISGHVSLYWYRQALGQGPEFLTYFNYEAQQDKSGLPNDRFSAERPEGSISTLTIQRTEQRDSAMYRCASSLEGQEYNEQFFGPGTRLTVL.

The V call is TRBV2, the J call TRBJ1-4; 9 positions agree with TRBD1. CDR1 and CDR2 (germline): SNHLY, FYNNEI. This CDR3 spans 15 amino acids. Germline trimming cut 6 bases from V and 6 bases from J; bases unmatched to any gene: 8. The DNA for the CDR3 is TGTGCCAGCAGCGCTACAGGGGGCCGGGATGAAAAACTGTTTTTT. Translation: CASSATGGRDEKLFF.

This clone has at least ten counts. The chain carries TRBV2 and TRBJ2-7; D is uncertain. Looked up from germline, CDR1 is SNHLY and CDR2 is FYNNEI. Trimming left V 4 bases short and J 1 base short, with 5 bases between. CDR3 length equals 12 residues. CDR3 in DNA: TGTGCCAGCAGTGCGGAGTCCTACGAGCAGTACTTC. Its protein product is CASSAESYEQYF.

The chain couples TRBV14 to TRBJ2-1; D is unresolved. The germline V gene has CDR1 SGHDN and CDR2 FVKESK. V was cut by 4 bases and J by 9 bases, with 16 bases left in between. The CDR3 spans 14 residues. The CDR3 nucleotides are TGTGCCAGCAGCCGCTCGAGTGGTCCATTTGAGCAGTTCTTC. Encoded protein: CASSRSSGPFEQFF.

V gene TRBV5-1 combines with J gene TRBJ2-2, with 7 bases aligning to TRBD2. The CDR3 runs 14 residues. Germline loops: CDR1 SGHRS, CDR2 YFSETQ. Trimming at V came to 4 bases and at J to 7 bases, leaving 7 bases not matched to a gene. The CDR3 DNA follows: TGCGCCAGCAGCCCGTCGGGAGGTGGCGGGGAGCTGTTTTTT. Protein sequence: CASSPSGGGGELFF.

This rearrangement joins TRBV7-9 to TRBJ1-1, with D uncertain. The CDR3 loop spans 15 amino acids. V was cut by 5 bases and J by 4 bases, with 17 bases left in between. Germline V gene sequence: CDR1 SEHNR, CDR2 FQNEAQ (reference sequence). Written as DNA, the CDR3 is TGTGCCAGCAGCCCCCCGGTCCGCGAGGGCACTGAAGCTTTCTTT. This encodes CASSPPVREGTEAFF.

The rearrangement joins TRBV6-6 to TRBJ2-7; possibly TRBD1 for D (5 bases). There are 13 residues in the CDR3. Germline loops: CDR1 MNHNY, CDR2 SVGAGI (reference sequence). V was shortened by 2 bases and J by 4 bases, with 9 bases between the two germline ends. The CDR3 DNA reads TGTGCCAGCAGTTACGGGGCAATTTACGAGCAGTACTTC. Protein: CASSYGAIYEQYF.

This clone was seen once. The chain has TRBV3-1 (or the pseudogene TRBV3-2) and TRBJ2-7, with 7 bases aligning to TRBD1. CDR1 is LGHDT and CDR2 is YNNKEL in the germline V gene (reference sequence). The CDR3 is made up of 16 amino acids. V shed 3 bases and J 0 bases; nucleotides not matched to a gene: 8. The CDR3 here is CASSHSFRDSSYEQYF. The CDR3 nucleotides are TGTGCCAGCAGCCATAGCTTTCGGGACAGCTCCTACGAGCAGTACTTC.

This CDR3 is CAWSDTTGAGNTIYF. The CDR3 coding sequence is TGTGCCTGGAGCGATACCACAGGGGCTGGAAACACCATATATTTT. The chain is built from TRBV30 and TRBJ1-3, with TRBD1 matching 7 bases. This CDR3 is built from 15 residues. V trimming: 3 bases; J trimming: 2 bases; junction bases outside the gene matches: 7. The germline V gene has CDR1 GTSNPN and CDR2 SVGIG (reference sequence).

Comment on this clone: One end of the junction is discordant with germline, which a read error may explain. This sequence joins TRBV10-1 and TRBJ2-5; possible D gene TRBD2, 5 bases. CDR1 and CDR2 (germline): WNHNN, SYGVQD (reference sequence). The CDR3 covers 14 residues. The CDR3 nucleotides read TGCACCAGCAGTGAGGGCACTATTCTGGAGACCCAGTACTTC. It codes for CTSSEGTILETQYF.

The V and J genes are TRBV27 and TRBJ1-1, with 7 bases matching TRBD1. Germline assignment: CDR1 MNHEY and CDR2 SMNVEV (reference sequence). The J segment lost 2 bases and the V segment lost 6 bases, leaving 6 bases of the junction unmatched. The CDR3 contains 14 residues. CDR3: CASSRNRGNTEAFF. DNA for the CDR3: TGTGCCAGCAGCCGCAACAGGGGAAACACTGAAGCTTTCTTT.

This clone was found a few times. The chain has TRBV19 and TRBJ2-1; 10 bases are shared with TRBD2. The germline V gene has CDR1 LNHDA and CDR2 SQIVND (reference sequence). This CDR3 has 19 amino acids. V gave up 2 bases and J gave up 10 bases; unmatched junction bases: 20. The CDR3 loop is CASSIKSGRGLASAREQFF. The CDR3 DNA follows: TGTGCCAGTAGTATAAAGAGCGGGAGGGGCCTGGCTTCGGCGCGGGAGCAGTTCTTC.

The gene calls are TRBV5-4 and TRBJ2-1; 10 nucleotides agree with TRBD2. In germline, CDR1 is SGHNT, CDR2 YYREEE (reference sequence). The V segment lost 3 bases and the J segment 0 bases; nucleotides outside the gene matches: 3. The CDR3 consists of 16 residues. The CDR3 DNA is TGTGCCAGCAGCTCCCCTAGCGGGAGCTCCTACAATGAGCAGTTCTTC. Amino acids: CASSSPSGSSYNEQFF.

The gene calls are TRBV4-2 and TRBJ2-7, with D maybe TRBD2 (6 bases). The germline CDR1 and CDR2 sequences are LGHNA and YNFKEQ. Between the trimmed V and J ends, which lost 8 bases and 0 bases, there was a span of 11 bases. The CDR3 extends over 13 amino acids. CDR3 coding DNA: TGTGCCAGCCGGGACTTAAGCTCCTACGAGCAGTACTTC. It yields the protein CASRDLSSYEQYF.

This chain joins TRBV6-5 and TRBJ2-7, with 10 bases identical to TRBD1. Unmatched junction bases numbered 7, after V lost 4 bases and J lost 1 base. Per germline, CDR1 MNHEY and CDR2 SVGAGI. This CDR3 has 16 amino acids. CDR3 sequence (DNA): TGTGCCAGCAGTTTAGGCGGGACAGGGGCGTCCTACGAGCAGTACTTC. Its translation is CASSLGGTGASYEQYF.

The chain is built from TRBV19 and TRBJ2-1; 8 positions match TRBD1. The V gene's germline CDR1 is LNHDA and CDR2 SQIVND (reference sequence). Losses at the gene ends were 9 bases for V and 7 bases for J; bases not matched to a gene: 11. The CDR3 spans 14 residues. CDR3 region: CASGQGANLNEQFF. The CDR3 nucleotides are TGTGCCAGCGGTCAGGGGGCGAATCTAAATGAGCAGTTCTTC.

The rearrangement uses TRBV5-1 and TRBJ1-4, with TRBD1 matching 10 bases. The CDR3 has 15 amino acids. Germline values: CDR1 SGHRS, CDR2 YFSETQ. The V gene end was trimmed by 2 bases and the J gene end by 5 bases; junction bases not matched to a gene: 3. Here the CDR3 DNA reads TGCGCCAGCAGCTTTGGACAGGGGGGCAATGAAAAACTGTTTTTT. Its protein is CASSFGQGGNEKLFF.

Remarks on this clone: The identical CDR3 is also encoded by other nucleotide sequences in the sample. CDR3 amino acids: CSASHSDTQYF. CDR3 nucleotides: TGCAGTGCTAGCCATTCAGATACGCAGTATTTT. V gene TRBV20-1 combines with J gene TRBJ2-3, with D uncertain. In germline, CDR1 is DFQATT, CDR2 SNEGSKA (reference sequence). The CDR3 consists of 11 residues. Trimming left V 3 bases short and J 4 bases short, with 5 bases between.

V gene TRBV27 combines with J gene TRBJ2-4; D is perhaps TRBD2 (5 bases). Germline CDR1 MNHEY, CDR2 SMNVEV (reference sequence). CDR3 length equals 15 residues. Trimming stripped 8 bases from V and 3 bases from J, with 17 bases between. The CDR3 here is CASRLFARDKNIQYF. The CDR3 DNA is TGTGCCAGCCGGCTCTTCGCTCGGGACAAAAACATTCAGTACTTC.

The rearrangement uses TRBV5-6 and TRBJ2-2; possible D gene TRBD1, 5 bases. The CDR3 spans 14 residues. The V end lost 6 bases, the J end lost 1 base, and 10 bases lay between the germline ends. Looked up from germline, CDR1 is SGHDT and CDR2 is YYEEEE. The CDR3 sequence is CASTRTRNTGELFF. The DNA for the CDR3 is TGTGCCAGCACCAGGACAAGGAACACCGGGGAGCTGTTTTTT.

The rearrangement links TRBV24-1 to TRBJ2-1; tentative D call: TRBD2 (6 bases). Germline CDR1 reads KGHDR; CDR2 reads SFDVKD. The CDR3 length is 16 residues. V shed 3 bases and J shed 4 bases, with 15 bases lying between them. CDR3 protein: CATSDTGGSGYNEQFF. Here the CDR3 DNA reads TGTGCCACCAGTGATACAGGTGGCAGCGGGTACAATGAGCAGTTCTTC.

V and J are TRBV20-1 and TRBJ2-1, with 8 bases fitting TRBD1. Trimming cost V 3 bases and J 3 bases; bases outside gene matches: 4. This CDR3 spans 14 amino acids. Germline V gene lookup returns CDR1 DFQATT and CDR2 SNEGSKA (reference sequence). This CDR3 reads CSASQGADYNEQFF. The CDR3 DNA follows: TGCAGTGCTAGTCAGGGGGCGGACTACAATGAGCAGTTCTTC.

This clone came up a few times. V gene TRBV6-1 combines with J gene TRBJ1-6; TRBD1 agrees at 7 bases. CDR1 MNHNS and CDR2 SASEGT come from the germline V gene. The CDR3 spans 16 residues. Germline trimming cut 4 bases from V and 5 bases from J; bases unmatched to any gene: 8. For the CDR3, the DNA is TGTGCCAGCAGTGCAGGACAGGCGAAGAATAATTCACCCCTCCACTTT. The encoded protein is CASSAGQAKNNSPLHF.

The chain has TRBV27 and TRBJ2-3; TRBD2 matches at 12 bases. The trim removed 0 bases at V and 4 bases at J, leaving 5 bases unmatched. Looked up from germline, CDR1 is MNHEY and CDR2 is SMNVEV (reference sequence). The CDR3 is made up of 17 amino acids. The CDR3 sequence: CASSLSSGTSGPDTQYF. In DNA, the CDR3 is TGTGCCAGCAGTTTATCGTCCGGGACTAGCGGGCCAGATACGCAGTATTTT.

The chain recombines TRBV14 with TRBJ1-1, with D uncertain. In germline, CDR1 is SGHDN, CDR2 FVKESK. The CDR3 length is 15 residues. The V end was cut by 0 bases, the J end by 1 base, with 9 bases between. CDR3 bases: TGTGCCAGCAGCCAAGACGATTACAGGAACACTGAAGCTTTCTTT. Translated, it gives CASSQDDYRNTEAFF.

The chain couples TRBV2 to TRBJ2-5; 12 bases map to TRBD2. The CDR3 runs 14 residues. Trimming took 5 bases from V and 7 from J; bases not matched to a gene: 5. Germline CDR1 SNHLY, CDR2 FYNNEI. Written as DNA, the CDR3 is TGTGCCAGCAGTCGACTAGCGGGAGACTCGACCCAGTACTTC. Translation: CASSRLAGDSTQYF. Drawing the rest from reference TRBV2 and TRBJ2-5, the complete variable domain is EPEVTQTPSHQVTQMGQEVILRCVPISNHLYFYWYRQILGQKVEFLVSFYNNEISEKSEIFDDQFSVERPDGSNFTLKIRSTKLEDSAMYFCASSRLAGDSTQYFGPGTRLLVL.

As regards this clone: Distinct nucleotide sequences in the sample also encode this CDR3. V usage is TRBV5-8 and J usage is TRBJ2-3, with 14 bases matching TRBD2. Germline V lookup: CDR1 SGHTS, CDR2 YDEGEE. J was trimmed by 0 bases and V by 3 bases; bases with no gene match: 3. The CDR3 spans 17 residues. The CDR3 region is CASSSGLAGASTDTQYF. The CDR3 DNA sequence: TGTGCCAGCAGCTCGGGACTAGCGGGAGCTAGCACAGATACGCAGTATTTT.

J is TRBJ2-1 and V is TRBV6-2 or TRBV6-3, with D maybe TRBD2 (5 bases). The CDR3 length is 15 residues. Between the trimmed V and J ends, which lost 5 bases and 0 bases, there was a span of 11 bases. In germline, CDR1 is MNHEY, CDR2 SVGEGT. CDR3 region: CASSKLGSSYNEQFF. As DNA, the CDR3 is TGTGCCAGCAGTAAGCTAGGGAGCTCCTACAATGAGCAGTTCTTC.

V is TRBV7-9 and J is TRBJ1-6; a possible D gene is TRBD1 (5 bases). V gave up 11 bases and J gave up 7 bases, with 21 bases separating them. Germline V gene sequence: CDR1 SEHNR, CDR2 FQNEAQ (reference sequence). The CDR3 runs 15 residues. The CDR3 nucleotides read TGTGCCGCGGGGGTAGGCTCCGATCGGAATTCACCCCTCCACTTT. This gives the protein CAAGVGSDRNSPLHF.